The 4 T cell receptor beta chains given below trace back to one sample, sequenced in a study of blood T cell repertoires in COVID-19. Assay: immunoSEQ multiplex PCR; the TCRdb copy retains only in-frame clones and omits some. Of around 180,000 clones in the sample, 82% are singletons; the top ten hold roughly 10%. Input material: peripheral blood. All receptors come from an elderly woman with active or convalescent COVID-19.

The chain links TRBV7-3 to TRBJ2-2; possible D gene TRBD2, 7 bases. The germline V gene has CDR1 SGHTA and CDR2 FQGTGA. The CDR3 extends over 14 amino acids. Between the trimmed V and J ends, which lost 5 bases and 7 bases, there was a span of 14 bases. The CDR3 region is CASSPGGASGELFF. Here the CDR3 DNA reads TGTGCCAGCAGCCCTGGGGGGGCCAGCGGGGAGCTGTTTTTT.

This clone was found a few times. V usage is TRBV6-4 and J usage is TRBJ1-1; D perhaps matches TRBD1 (5 bases). The CDR3 length is 13 residues. V gave up 4 bases and J gave up 2 bases, with 8 bases separating them. Per germline, CDR1 MRHNA and CDR2 SNTAGT. For the CDR3, the DNA is TGTGCCAGCAGTGCCACAGGAAACACTGAAGCTTTCTTT. The encoded protein is CASSATGNTEAFF.

DNA of the CDR3: TGCGCCAGCAGCTTGGGAGCAGGGTACGAGCAGTACTTC. Residues: CASSLGAGYEQYF. The chain is built from TRBV5-1 and TRBJ2-7; tentative D call: TRBD1 (5 bases). The germline gives CDR1 SGHRS, CDR2 YFSETQ. Trimming stripped 0 bases from V and 4 bases from J, with 8 bases between. The CDR3 runs to 13 residues.

The rearrangement joins TRBV19 to TRBJ1-1, with D unresolved. The CDR3 contains 11 residues. Germline CDR1 LNHDA, CDR2 SQIVND (reference sequence). V lost 8 bases and J lost 3, with 7 bases in between. DNA for the CDR3: TGTGCCAGTTGGCGGTACACTGAAGCTTTCTTT. It codes for CASWRYTEAFF.